One sample yielded the 10 T cell receptor beta chains listed below, sequenced in a study of T cell responses to AZD1222 COVID-19 vaccine. The method was immunoSEQ multiplex PCR; TCRdb's version includes in-frame clones alone and lacks a portion of them. The table lists under 120,000 clones, approximately 96% of them singletons. The input for sequencing was peripheral blood, taken on day 0 of AZD1222 vaccination. All receptors derive from an adult in good health.

The chain combines TRBV12-3 or TRBV12-4 with TRBJ2-1; D unresolved. The CDR3 is 11 amino acids. Trimming shortened V by 4 bases and J by 13 bases, and 11 bases separated the two germline ends. In DNA, the CDR3 is TGTGCCAGCAGTTCTCGAGATATCCAGTTCTTC. It codes for CASSSRDIQFF.

The chain recombines TRBV5-1 with TRBJ1-4; 8 bases fit TRBD1. Germline CDR1 is SGHRS and CDR2 is YFSETQ. Unmatched junction bases numbered 2, after V lost 3 bases and J lost 4 bases. This CDR3 region has 14 residues. The CDR3: CASSWTGRNEKLFF. Written as DNA, the CDR3 is TGCGCCAGCAGCTGGACAGGGCGTAATGAAAAACTGTTTTTT.

This clone was detected only a few times. This CDR3 is CASRDPAGRSYEQYF. Written as DNA, the CDR3 is TGTGCCAGCAGGGACCCAGCGGGACGAAGCTACGAGCAGTACTTC. The chain employs TRBV6-7 and TRBJ2-7; 7 bases are a match to TRBD2. TRBV6-7 is an ORF; its function is uncertain. This CDR3 has 15 residues. The J segment lost 3 bases and the V segment lost 6 bases, leaving 11 bases of the junction unmatched.

J is TRBJ2-1 and V is TRBV19, with a possible D match to TRBD2 (6 bases). Trimming removed 4 bases from V and 1 base from J, with 11 bases in between. Germline loops: CDR1 LNHDA, CDR2 SQIVND (reference sequence). The CDR3 is 15 amino acids. CDR3 nucleotides: TGTGCCAGTAGTAATGCGGGAAATTCCTACAATGAGCAGTTCTTC. It yields the protein CASSNAGNSYNEQFF.

This chain uses TRBV7-9 with TRBJ2-5; D not certain. The CDR3 runs to 15 residues. V was trimmed by 5 bases and J by 3 bases, leaving 16 bases between them. Germline assignment: CDR1 SEHNR and CDR2 FQNEAQ (reference sequence). The CDR3 coding sequence is TGTGCCAGCAGCCCGCCAAAGGGTGGGGAAGAGACCCAGTACTTC. It is translated as CASSPPKGGEETQYF.

The genes are TRBV19 and TRBJ1-4; a possible D gene is TRBD1 (6 bases). V shed 7 bases and J shed 3 bases, with 12 bases lying between them. CDR3 size: 14 residues. Germline CDR1 reads LNHDA; CDR2 reads SQIVND (reference sequence). Here the CDR3 reads CASTRTASNEKLFF. In DNA form, the CDR3 reads TGTGCCAGTACCCGGACAGCCTCTAATGAAAAACTGTTTTTT.

This sequence joins TRBV9 and TRBJ2-1; D gene ambiguous. Per the germline V gene, CDR1 is SGDLS and CDR2 is YYNGEE. The CDR3 is 15 residues long. V gave up 3 bases and J gave up 3 bases, with 13 bases separating them. In DNA form, the CDR3 reads TGTGCCAGCAGCGGGCTGCGGACGATCTACAATGAGCAGTTCTTC. Encoded protein: CASSGLRTIYNEQFF.

The CDR3 reads CASSLGRGDTEAFF. In nucleotides, the CDR3 is TGTGCCAGCAGCTTAGGGCGTGGGGATACTGAAGCTTTCTTT. The chain links TRBV7-9 to TRBJ1-1, with D unclear. This CDR3 has 14 residues. The germline CDR1 and CDR2 sequences are SEHNR and FQNEAQ (reference sequence). With 1 base removed from V and 5 bases from J, the gap between germline ends came to 11 bases.

The genes are TRBV7-9 and TRBJ1-1, with a weak D call TRBD1 (5 bases). The V end was cut by 6 bases, the J end by 7 bases, with 18 bases between. In germline, CDR1 is SEHNR, CDR2 FQNEAQ (reference sequence). This CDR3 contains 14 residues. The CDR3 loop is CASSPSGGANEAFF. The CDR3 DNA sequence: TGTGCCAGCAGTCCTTCGGGTGGGGCCAATGAAGCTTTCTTT.

The V and J genes are TRBV12-3 or TRBV12-4 and TRBJ1-2; 7 bases are a match to TRBD1. This CDR3 has 12 amino acids. Losses at the gene ends were 6 bases for V and 8 bases for J; bases not matched to a gene: 6. The CDR3 sequence is CASSQHRGGYTF. The CDR3 DNA sequence: TGTGCCAGCAGCCAACACAGGGGAGGCTACACCTTC.